The next 20 T cell receptor beta chains were all read from a single sample in a study of cytomegalovirus exposure and HLA in healthy donors. Vbeta (60) and Jbeta (13) primers were used in the PCR. TCRdb's copy holds only in-frame clones and misses some; the assay was immunoSEQ multiplex PCR. The profile covers 70,000 or so clones, with just over 85% appearing a single time and roughly 2% taken by the ten largest. Material: PBMCs. All receptors derive from a young woman in good health and CMV-seronegative.

The chain uses TRBV10-3 and TRBJ1-4, with 9 bases identical to TRBD1. CDR1 is ENHRY, CDR2 SYGVKD, per germline. This CDR3 region has 12 residues. V dropped 6 bases and J dropped 8; count of bases not matched to a gene: 1. CDR3 amino acids: CAIRGTGEKLFF. In DNA form, the CDR3 reads TGTGCCATCAGGGGGACAGGGGAAAAACTGTTTTTT.

V usage is TRBV5-4 and J usage is TRBJ1-1, with D perhaps TRBD1 (5 bases). CDR1 is SGHNT, CDR2 YYREEE, per germline (reference sequence). The CDR3 has 18 residues. V lost 4 bases and J 1 base, leaving 23 bases between the germline ends. The CDR3 spells CASSGMAGRLSQNTEAFF. As DNA, the CDR3 is TGTGCCAGCAGCGGGATGGCAGGGAGGCTTTCCCAGAACACTGAAGCTTTCTTT. Using reference TRBV5-4 and TRBJ1-1 for the parts outside the CDR3, the full variable domain is ETGVTQSPTHLIKTRGQQVTLRCSSQSGHNTVSWYQQALGQGPQFIFQYYREEENGRGNFPPRFSGLQFPNYSSELNVNALELDDSALYLCASSGMAGRLSQNTEAFFGQGTRLTVV.

The chain joins TRBV5-1 to TRBJ2-1; 8 positions match TRBD1. This CDR3 contains 15 residues. The V and J ends lost 2 bases and 8 bases, in that order; junction bases with no gene match: 9. Germline CDR1 SGHRS, CDR2 YFSETQ. The CDR3 coding sequence is TGCGCCAGCAGCTTCGGATCCCTACAGGGGGATGAGCAGTTCTTC. It encodes CASSFGSLQGDEQFF. Variable domain in full (rest from reference TRBV5-1 and TRBJ2-1): KAGVTQTPRYLIKTRGQQVTLSCSPISGHRSVSWYQQTPGQGLQFLFEYFSETQRNKGNFPGRFSGRQFSNSRSEMNVSTLELGDSALYLCASSFGSLQGDEQFFGPGTRLTVL.

This chain connects TRBV28 to TRBJ1-1, with 8 bases fitting TRBD1. Germline CDR1 MDHEN, CDR2 SYDVKM. There are 14 residues in the CDR3. Trimming took 5 bases from V and 4 from J; bases not matched to a gene: 6. The CDR3 coding sequence is TGTGCCAGCAGTCCGACGGACAGGGCCACTGAAGCTTTCTTT. It yields the protein CASSPTDRATEAFF.

The chain uses TRBV6-1 and TRBJ1-6; D uncertain. Germline CDR1 MNHNS, CDR2 SASEGT. The V end lost 2 bases, the J end lost 0 bases, and 17 bases lay between the germline ends. This CDR3 is built from 19 residues. As DNA, the CDR3 is TGTGCCAGCAGTGAAAACCAACTATTAAGGTTCTCCTATAATTCACCCCTCCACTTT. Its protein is CASSENQLLRFSYNSPLHF.

In nucleotides, the CDR3 is TGTGCCAGCAGTGAGGGACAGGGGGCCACAGATACGCAGTATTTT. The encoded protein is CASSEGQGATDTQYF. The rearrangement uses TRBV28 and TRBJ2-3; 12 nucleotides line up with TRBD1. The CDR3 contains 15 residues. Trimming removed 5 bases from V and 2 bases from J; junction bases left unmatched: 2. The germline gives CDR1 MDHEN, CDR2 SYDVKM.

CDR3 sequence: CASSFRDSGSKGSYEQYF. The CDR3 DNA reads TGCGCCAGCAGCTTTCGCGATAGCGGGAGCAAAGGGAGCTACGAGCAGTACTTC. V is TRBV5-1 and J is TRBJ2-7; 9 bases agree with TRBD2. Germline lookup yields CDR1 SGHRS and CDR2 YFSETQ. V lost 2 bases, J lost 3 bases, and 15 bases stayed unmatched. The CDR3 totals 18 residues. The whole variable domain, filled in from reference TRBV5-1 and TRBJ2-7, reads KAGVTQTPRYLIKTRGQQVTLSCSPISGHRSVSWYQQTPGQGLQFLFEYFSETQRNKGNFPGRFSGRQFSNSRSEMNVSTLELGDSALYLCASSFRDSGSKGSYEQYFGPGTRLTVT.

The V gene is TRBV27, the J gene TRBJ2-7; 12 nucleotides agree with TRBD2. The CDR3 has 15 residues. J gave up 5 bases and V 3 bases, and 5 bases lay outside the gene matches. The germline V gene has CDR1 MNHEY and CDR2 SMNVEV (reference sequence). CDR3 sequence reads: CASSFGLAGFNEQYF. In DNA form, the CDR3 reads TGTGCCAGCAGTTTCGGACTAGCGGGATTCAACGAGCAGTACTTC.

The CDR3 loop reads CASSNQGGSGDEQYF. In nucleotides, the CDR3 is TGTGCCAGCAGCAACCAAGGAGGGAGCGGCGACGAGCAGTACTTC. J is TRBJ2-7 and V is TRBV9; TRBD2 is a possible D gene (6 bases). Germline V lookup: CDR1 SGDLS, CDR2 YYNGEE. The CDR3 contains 15 residues. Trimming left V 4 bases short and J 5 bases short, with 19 bases between.

The V gene is TRBV4-1, the J gene TRBJ2-7; 7 nucleotides agree with TRBD2. Per germline, CDR1 MGHRA and CDR2 YSYEKL. The CDR3 consists of 15 residues. V lost 3 bases and J lost 7; bases outside the gene matches: 12. The CDR3 DNA reads TGCGCCAGCAGCCACTATGGGGGGGGGAAGCGAGAGCAGTACTTC. Protein product: CASSHYGGGKREQYF.

This chain uses TRBV14 with TRBJ2-7, with 9 nucleotides matching TRBD1. J lost 3 bases, V lost 4 bases, and 4 bases had no gene match. The CDR3 is 14 amino acids. The V gene's germline CDR1 is SGHDN and CDR2 FVKESK. The CDR3: CASSPGQGYYEQYF. CDR3 DNA sequence: TGTGCCAGCAGCCCTGGACAGGGGTACTACGAGCAGTACTTC.

Points on this clone: Germline is not matched at one junction end, which may reflect a read error. The V and J genes are TRBV7-9 and TRBJ2-7; TRBD2 agrees at 8 bases. CDR1 and CDR2 (germline): SEHNR, FQNEAQ (reference sequence). This CDR3 region has 14 residues. The CDR3 DNA is TGTTCCAGCAGCTTAATAGCGGGGCACAACGAGCAGTACTTC. Translating it yields CSSSLIAGHNEQYF.

The chain has TRBV9 and TRBJ1-1; 9 bases match TRBD1. The CDR3 consists of 14 residues. V trimming: 4 bases; J trimming: 6 bases; junction bases outside the gene matches: 7. The V gene's germline CDR1 is SGDLS and CDR2 YYNGEE. CDR3 in amino acids: CASSPRTGAPEAFF. CDR3 bases: TGTGCCAGCAGCCCCCGGACAGGGGCCCCTGAAGCTTTCTTT.

V usage is TRBV19 and J usage is TRBJ1-2; maybe TRBD1 (6 bases). CDR1 and CDR2 from the germline V gene are LNHDA and SQIVND (reference sequence). V lost 6 bases and J lost 1, with 15 bases in between. The CDR3 is 15 residues long. DNA of the CDR3: TGTGCCAGTAGCAAGGACAGCCCTCTTAACTATGGCTACACCTTC. Encoded protein: CASSKDSPLNYGYTF.

This chain uses TRBV6-6 with TRBJ1-5; D may be TRBD1 (6 bases). The length of the CDR3 is 14 residues. The V and J ends lost 4 bases and 7 bases respectively, with 14 bases between them. Germline assignment: CDR1 MNHNY and CDR2 SVGAGI (reference sequence). CDR3 DNA: TGTGCCAGCAGTTGGGGGGGCGCGGAACAGCCCCAGCATTTT. The encoded protein is CASSWGGAEQPQHF.

J is TRBJ2-2 and V is TRBV7-6; 11 nucleotides align to TRBD2. V dropped 6 bases and J dropped 5; count of bases not matched to a gene: 8. There are 16 residues in the CDR3. Germline CDR1 and CDR2: SGHVS and FNYEAQ. For the CDR3, the DNA is TGTGCCAGCAGTGATAGCGGGAGGGCCCGAACCGGGGAGCTGTTTTTT. Encoded protein: CASSDSGRARTGELFF. The full variable domain, in which reference TRBV7-6 and TRBJ2-2 provide the parts outside the CDR3, is GAGVSQSPRYKVTKRGQDVALRCDPISGHVSLYWYRQALGQGPEFLTYFNYEAQQDKSGLPNDRFSAERPEGSISTLTIQRTEQRDSAMYRCASSDSGRARTGELFFGEGSRLTVL.

This clone has just one count. The CDR3 DNA reads TGTGCCAGCAGTGAAAGGGCTAGCGGGGCGAACACCGGGGAGCTGTTTTTT. This encodes CASSERASGANTGELFF. This chain uses TRBV2 with TRBJ2-2; the match to TRBD2 covers 9 bases. Germline trimming cut 2 bases from V and 0 bases from J; bases unmatched to any gene: 4. The CDR3 spans 17 residues. Germline loops: CDR1 SNHLY, CDR2 FYNNEI.

The chain combines TRBV29-1 with TRBJ1-1; D gene uncertain. The CDR3 covers 13 residues. V lost 3 bases, J lost 2 bases, and 10 bases lay in between. Germline-derived CDR1 and CDR2 are SQVTM and ANQGSEA. For the CDR3, the DNA is TGCAGCGTTGAGGCAGGAGGTAACACTGAAGCTTTCTTT. This gives the protein CSVEAGGNTEAFF.

This chain uses TRBV7-2 with TRBJ1-1; D remains unclear. Germline CDR1 SGHTA, CDR2 FQGNSA. Deletions cut 5 bases from V and 0 bases from J, with 10 bases between. The CDR3 is 14 amino acids. The CDR3 is CASSRQSLNTEAFF. CDR3 DNA sequence: TGTGCCAGCAGCCGACAAAGTTTGAACACTGAAGCTTTCTTT.

CDR3 residues: CASSTDRGLLFSYNEQFF. Written as DNA, the CDR3 is TGTGCCAGCAGCACGGACAGGGGGCTTCTATTTTCCTACAATGAGCAGTTCTTC. The chain uses TRBV5-6 and TRBJ2-1; TRBD1 matches 11 bases. Germline trimming cut 4 bases from V and 1 base from J; bases unmatched to any gene: 10. Germline assignment: CDR1 SGHDT and CDR2 YYEEEE. The CDR3 has 18 amino acids. Full variable domain (missing parts from reference TRBV5-6 and TRBJ2-1): DAGVTQSPTHLIKTRGQQVTLRCSPKSGHDTVSWYQQALGQGPQFIFQYYEEEERQRGNFPDRFSGHQFPNYSSELNVNALLLGDSALYLCASSTDRGLLFSYNEQFFGPGTRLTVL.